This TCR beta chain derives from a study of T cell changes during pregnancy in multiple sclerosis. V lost 5 bases and J lost 8; bases outside the gene matches: 8. The CDR3 sequence is 13 residues long. Per the germline V gene, CDR1 is PRHDT and CDR2 is FYEKMQ (reference sequence). Sequencing was performed with immunoSEQ multiplex PCR; in TCRdb, only in-frame clones are kept and a portion is missing. The data hold tens of thousands of clones, with about 91% observed a single time. Here the sequenced sample was peripheral blood, taken before pregnancy. This TCR was sampled from a female donor with multiple sclerosis, enrolled in a pregnancy study. The rearrangement uses TRBV13 and TRBJ1-2, with 7 bases that match TRBD1. Here the CDR3 DNA reads TGTGCCAGCAGCCAGGGACAGCCCACGGGCTACACCTTC. Translating gives CASSQGQPTGYTF.